These T cell receptor beta chains were read from a single sample in a study of blood T cell repertoires in COVID-19. Produced via immunoSEQ multiplex PCR; TCRdb's table is partial and in-frame only. This sample has 250,000 or so clones, with roughly 89% found just once. The source material was peripheral blood. These receptors were collected from a woman aged 60 to 75 with COVID-19, enrolled during active disease. CDR3s include the opening cysteine and the closing phenylalanine or tryptophan. Fields, in order: clone size, V gene, J gene, D gene, CDR3 DNA, CDR3 protein. A D gene is named only where the DNA matches it firmly. Clone size is given for some rows only: seen once, a few or many times, or a class if the clone is expanded.

>once|TRBV27|TRBJ1-1|.
TGTGCCAGCGGAGACCAATCGGTCACTGAAGCTTTCTTT
CASGDQSVTEAFF
>.|TRBV12-5|TRBJ2-3|.
TGTGCTAGTGGTGCCACCTCTAGCGCCCGTCGGGCAGATACGCAGTATTTT
CASGATSSARRADTQYF
>.|TRBV19|TRBJ2-1|TRBD2
TGTGCCAGTAGTATACTAGCGGGGACAAACAATGAGCAGTTCTTC
CASSILAGTNNEQFF
>once|TRBV4-1|TRBJ1-2|TRBD1
TGCGCCAGCAGCCATACCGGGACAGCCTTTAACTATGGCTACACCTTC
CASSHTGTAFNYGYTF
>.|TRBV20-1|TRBJ2-3|.
TGCAGTGCTAGTTCGGAAGTCTGGCGGGGTCCGTCAGATACGCAGTATTTT
CSASSEVWRGPSDTQYF
>.|TRBV11-2|TRBJ1-1|.
TGTGCCAGCAGCCGAAGGACAGAGGCGAACACTGAAGCTTTCTTT
CASSRRTEANTEAFF
>.|TRBV19|TRBJ1-6|TRBD1
TGTGCCAGTAGTATGGCAGGGGGTCCCTATAATTCACCCCTCCACTTT
CASSMAGGPYNSPLHF
>.|TRBV7-9|TRBJ1-4|TRBD1
TGTGCCAGCAGCCTTTATACAGGGGCGGCTAATGAAAAACTGTTTTTT
CASSLYTGAANEKLFF
>.|TRBV7-2|TRBJ1-1|TRBD1
TGTGCCAGCAGCTCGCAGGGGGTTCGTACTGAAGCTTTCTTT
CASSSQGVRTEAFF
>.|TRBV24-1|TRBJ2-6|.
TGTGCCACCAGTGATTTGCAGTTGGACAAACTCTCTGGGGCCAACGTCCTGACTTTC
CATSDLQLDKLSGANVLTF
>.|TRBV10-3|TRBJ1-4|.
TGTGCCATCAGTCCCCAGAACAGGGTCTCTAATGAAAAACTGTTTTTT
CAISPQNRVSNEKLFF
>few|TRBV4-1|TRBJ2-7|TRBD1
TGCGCCAGCAGCCAAGAAGAAACAGGGGGTAAGTACGAGCAGTACTTC
CASSQEETGGKYEQYF
>.|TRBV6-4|TRBJ1-2|TRBD1
TGTGCCAGCAGTACGGGACAGGGGCATGAAGGCTACACCTTC
CASSTGQGHEGYTF
>once|TRBV20-1|TRBJ2-7|TRBD1
TGCAGTGCTAGTCCAATACGGACAGGAGGTTACGAGCAGTACTTC
CSASPIRTGGYEQYF
>once|TRBV29-1|TRBJ2-5|.
TGCAGCGTTGTTCACTCGCAAGAGACCCAGTACTTC
CSVVHSQETQYF
>few|TRBV10-1|TRBJ2-2|TRBD1
TGCGCCAGCAGTGAGTTAAGGGGGCAGGGCACCGGGGAGCTGTTTTTT
CASSELRGQGTGELFF